The 21 T cell receptor beta chains below were found in one sample sequenced in a study of OX40 agonist ivuxolimab in advanced cancers. Data came from immunoSEQ multiplex PCR; TCRdb stores just in-frame clones and leaves some out. This table holds 76,000 or so clones, 70% to 90% found once. The source was CD4+ or CD8+ T cells sorted from blood, collected in a trial of the OX40 agonist ivuxolimab. The receptor set was obtained from an adult with an advanced solid tumor such as melanoma, head and neck, liver or kidney cancer.

The CDR3 nucleotides read TGTGCCAGCAGTGGTTTGCTTGAAGCTTTCTTT. Translated, it gives CASSGLLEAFF. The chain carries TRBV6-6 and TRBJ1-1, with D unclear. Germline CDR1 reads MNHNY; CDR2 reads SVGAGI (reference sequence). The V and J ends lost 5 bases and 7 bases respectively, with 8 bases between them. This CDR3 has 11 amino acids.

This sequence joins TRBV19 and TRBJ2-5, with D perhaps being TRBD1 or TRBD2 (5 bases each). Trimming cost V 6 bases and J 3 bases, with 17 bases left between them. From germline, CDR1 is LNHDA and CDR2 SQIVND (reference sequence). The length of the CDR3 is 15 residues. DNA of the CDR3: TGTGCCAGTAGCCCCATTATTGGGACGAAAGAGACCCAGTACTTC. This translates into CASSPIIGTKETQYF.

The chain links TRBV2 to TRBJ2-3; D is uncertain. This CDR3 region has 12 residues. CDR1 and CDR2 (germline): SNHLY, FYNNEI. V lost 8 bases and J 5 bases, leaving 11 bases between the germline ends. CDR3 protein: CASSLLGDTQYF. The CDR3 coding sequence is TGTGCCAGCTCCCTCCTGGGAGATACGCAGTATTTT.

This clone was observed a single time. This rearrangement joins TRBV28 to TRBJ2-3, with D perhaps TRBD2 (5 bases). The V end was cut by 8 bases, the J end by 3 bases, with 15 bases between. CDR1 MDHEN and CDR2 SYDVKM come from the germline V gene. There are 14 residues in the CDR3. The CDR3 sequence: CASQDGEMTDTQYF. The CDR3 coding sequence is TGTGCCAGCCAGGACGGGGAGATGACAGATACGCAGTATTTT.

V usage is TRBV4-1 and J usage is TRBJ1-1; perhaps TRBD1 as D (6 bases). The CDR3 has 14 amino acids. Germline V gives CDR1 MGHRA, CDR2 YSYEKL. The V and J ends lost 5 bases and 0 bases respectively, with 10 bases between them. CDR3 in amino acids: CASSWGPLNTEAFF. CDR3 bases: TGCGCCAGCAGCTGGGGGCCATTGAACACTGAAGCTTTCTTT.

The rearrangement links TRBV5-1 to TRBJ2-1, with D possibly being TRBD2 (5 bases). The CDR3 has 12 amino acids. Germline CDR1 and CDR2: SGHRS and YFSETQ. V dropped 0 bases and J dropped 8 bases, with 6 bases sitting between them. The CDR3 loop reads CASSLVGDEQFF. The CDR3 nucleotides are TGCGCCAGCAGCTTGGTCGGGGATGAGCAGTTCTTC.

Written as DNA, the CDR3 is TGTGCCATCAGTGAGTCGACAGGTCATTTTTACGAGCAGTACTTC. Amino acid sequence: CAISESTGHFYEQYF. The J gene is TRBJ2-7, the V gene TRBV10-3; tentative D call: TRBD1 (6 bases). With 0 bases removed from V and 4 bases from J, the gap between germline ends came to 13 bases. The CDR3 has 15 residues. Germline V CDR1 and CDR2: ENHRY, SYGVKD.

As for this clone: Other DNA sequences of this sample code for an identical CDR3. V and J are TRBV6-5 and TRBJ1-2; 7 bases are a match to TRBD1. V lost 6 bases to trimming and J lost 4 bases; unmatched junction nucleotides: 8. This CDR3 is built from 14 residues. The germline CDR1 and CDR2 sequences are MNHEY and SVGAGI. The CDR3 bases are TGTGCCAGCAGGGAGCCAGGGGGGGGCTATGGCTACACCTTC. This encodes CASREPGGGYGYTF.

The J gene is TRBJ2-1, the V gene TRBV5-6; no clear D. The germline V gene encodes CDR1 SGHDT and CDR2 YYEEEE. CDR3 length: 14 residues. The V end was cut by 7 bases, the J end by 6 bases, with 17 bases between. The CDR3 DNA is TGTGCCAGCTCTACGGTTGTTTGGGGCAATGAGCAGTTCTTC. This gives the protein CASSTVVWGNEQFF.

For this clone: At one end the junction does not follow the germline gene, possibly because of a read error. V usage is TRBV29-1 and J usage is TRBJ2-1; tentatively, D is TRBD2 (6 bases). The CDR3 is 14 residues long. Germline lookup yields CDR1 SQVTM and CDR2 ANQGSEA. The CDR3 spells CSVGQLAGPLGMVF. The DNA for the CDR3 is TGCAGCGTTGGCCAACTGGCGGGGCCCCTCGGTATGGTCTTC.

This clone was detected once. The rearrangement links TRBV11-2 to TRBJ2-7, with 11 bases lining up with TRBD2. The CDR3 sequence is 14 residues long. With 2 bases clipped from V and 3 bases from J, the junction kept 0 bases outside the gene matches. Germline assignment: CDR1 SGHAT and CDR2 FQNNGV. The CDR3 sequence: CASSLTSGSYEQYF. The CDR3 region has the DNA TGTGCCAGCAGCTTAACTAGCGGGAGCTACGAGCAGTACTTC.

This clone occurred once. The chain joins TRBV27 to TRBJ2-7, with 9 nucleotides matching TRBD1. Germline-derived CDR1 and CDR2 are MNHEY and SMNVEV (reference sequence). CDR3 length: 13 residues. Trimming cost V 6 bases and J 3 bases; bases outside gene matches: 3. DNA of the CDR3: TGTGCCAGCAGGGGACAGGGTGGCTACGAGCAGTACTTC. Translation gives CASRGQGGYEQYF.

V and J are TRBV4-1 and TRBJ2-3; 10 nucleotides match TRBD2. Germline V lookup: CDR1 MGHRA, CDR2 YSYEKL. This CDR3 contains 16 residues. Trimming at V came to 5 bases and at J to 2 bases, leaving 7 bases not matched to a gene. The CDR3, as DNA: TGCGCCAGCAGCGGAGCGCTAGCGGGGGACACAGATACGCAGTATTTT. Protein sequence: CASSGALAGDTDTQYF.

The rearrangement joins TRBV29-1 to TRBJ1-2, with D uncertain. The CDR3 is 13 residues long. Looked up from germline, CDR1 is SQVTM and CDR2 is ANQGSEA. V was trimmed by 6 bases and J by 3 bases, leaving 14 bases between them. The DNA of the CDR3 is TGCAGCGTGGGTCCGGGGTTGGACTATGGCTACACCTTC. Its protein product is CSVGPGLDYGYTF.

This clone has a handful of counts. The chain joins TRBV29-1 to TRBJ2-3; perhaps TRBD1 as D (6 bases). This CDR3 is 16 amino acids long. V lost 3 bases and J lost 6, with 22 bases in between. The germline V gene has CDR1 SQVTM and CDR2 ANQGSEA. The CDR3 nucleotides are TGCAGCGTTGACGACTGGGACACCAGAACCTTGGATACGCAGTATTTT. It encodes CSVDDWDTRTLDTQYF.

The chain links TRBV6-5 to TRBJ2-3; unclear D gene. CDR1 MNHEY and CDR2 SVGAGI come from the germline V gene. V lost 5 bases and J lost 2, with 8 bases in between. The CDR3 runs to 13 residues. CDR3 in amino acids: CASSPRLTDTQYF. In DNA, the CDR3 is TGTGCCAGCAGTCCTCGTCTCACAGATACGCAGTATTTT.

This clone showed up just a few times. The V call is TRBV19, the J call TRBJ1-6; tentative D call: TRBD1 (5 bases). Germline V CDR1 and CDR2: LNHDA, SQIVND (reference sequence). Deletions cut 6 bases from V and 7 bases from J, with 10 bases between. CDR3 length equals 13 residues. As DNA, the CDR3 is TGTGCCAGTAGGTTCGGGGCAAATTCACCCCTCCACTTT. It specifies CASRFGANSPLHF.

The chain links TRBV7-6 to TRBJ2-2; unclear D gene. Between the trimmed V and J ends, which lost 5 bases and 4 bases, there was a span of 11 bases. This CDR3 is 14 amino acids long. CDR1 SGHVS and CDR2 FNYEAQ come from the germline V gene. In DNA form, the CDR3 reads TGTGCCAGCAGCCCCGGGTCTTTCACCGGGGAGCTGTTTTTT. Protein product: CASSPGSFTGELFF. Filled out from reference TRBV7-6 and TRBJ2-2, the complete variable domain reads GAGVSQSPRYKVTKRGQDVALRCDPISGHVSLYWYRQALGQGPEFLTYFNYEAQQDKSGLPNDRFSAERPEGSISTLTIQRTEQRDSAMYRCASSPGSFTGELFFGEGSRLTVL.

The V call is TRBV15, the J call TRBJ1-5, with 8 bases that match TRBD1. CDR1 LNHNV and CDR2 YYDKDF come from the germline V gene (reference sequence). The CDR3 length is 20 residues. V shed 0 bases, J shed 0 bases, and the junction held 13 bases outside the gene matches. In nucleotides, the CDR3 is TGTGCCACCAGCAGAGATCGGTTTACAGGGGGAAGTTATAGCAATCAGCCCCAGCATTTT. It translates to CATSRDRFTGGSYSNQPQHF.

V usage is TRBV4-2 and J usage is TRBJ2-2, with TRBD2 matching over 7 bases. Germline CDR1 reads LGHNA; CDR2 reads YNFKEQ. This CDR3 has 16 amino acids. V lost 1 base to trimming and J lost 1 base; unmatched junction nucleotides: 3. DNA of the CDR3: TGTGCCAGCAGCCAAGCCGGACTAGGGAACACCGGGGAGCTGTTTTTT. Its translation: CASSQAGLGNTGELFF.

This clone occurred once. This chain uses TRBV5-1 with TRBJ2-3; D is unresolved. Germline lookup yields CDR1 SGHRS and CDR2 YFSETQ. Trimming took off 0 bases at V and 5 bases at J, with 4 bases between the two ends. This CDR3 is built from 12 residues. CDR3 coding DNA: TGCGCCAGCAGCTTGGAGGGAGATACGCAGTATTTT. This translates into CASSLEGDTQYF.